Sequencing of this T cell receptor (beta chain) was carried out in a study of CD8 T cells in Susac syndrome (dated by TCRdb to the late 2010s). Regarding the research as a whole: Whether CD8+ T cell activation and differentiation in Susac syndrome was antigen driven was tested using repertoire sequencing. Clonality of the CD8+ T cell repertoire was compared between around eleven healthy donors, approximately 14 Susac syndrome patients and some 15 multiple sclerosis patients.

RNA was extracted with the RNeasy kit and 0.5 to 1 ug was reverse transcribed using random hexamers. The immunoSEQ multiplex PCR assay, covering 54 Vbeta and 13 Jbeta segments, was used to amplify TCR beta CDR3 regions. PCR amplification bias was corrected using a synthetic template baseline for primer optimization and computational correction. For the original study's pipeline: Reads were annotated to V, D and J genes according to IMGT and were analyzed with immunoSEQ Analyzer, with only productive sequences retained. To calculate clonality, Shannon entropy was normalized by log2 of the number of productive unique sequences and then subtracted from one. Public and private clones were assessed among the 100 most prevalent clones of each patient and control. Clones were defined as Susac-specific if absent from the healthy and MS cohorts, from 1052 published viral clones and from other ImmuneACCESS disease sequences. In-frame beta chains were kept once TCRdb had trimmed the public reads at Q25 with fastp and called clones with MiXCR. For every CDR3 protein sequence, its rows merge into one entry that carries the most common genes and DNA. The authors' filters were not applied to this entry. The sample records under 550,000 distinct CDR3 sequences, about 85% of which are singletons. More than 0.09% of the sample goes to the ten largest clones.

Trimming costs V 7 bases and J 4 bases, and their ends lie 7 bases apart. CDR1 and CDR2 (LNHDA, SQIVND) derive from the germline V gene (reference sequence). From the cysteine through the phenylalanine, the CDR3 covers 11 amino acids. Kept here is only the CDR3 DNA, which spans 33 bases and is read in frame from base 1. Overall study results and their limits: The number of individuals in the TCR sequencing and HLA analysis was acknowledged as relatively small.

Notes on this clonotype: The clone's antigen remains unknown. It has no much larger one-base neighbor in the sample; base qualities were not kept.

Peripheral blood CD8+ and CD4+ T cells from healthy donors, Susac syndrome patients and multiple sclerosis patients were profiled using high-throughput TCR beta sequencing. The multiple sclerosis controls were treatment-naive patients who had stable or active relapsing-remitting disease and met the revised McDonald criteria. CD8+ TEMRA cells were enriched by FACS, while bulk CD8+ and CD4+ T cells were purified by magnetic negative isolation. Blood was drawn into EDTA tubes, processed within 24 hours, and PBMCs were isolated by density gradient centrifugation. PBMCs intended for TCR sequencing were cryopreserved in liquid nitrogen and were subsequently thawed in a 37 degrees C water bath. Purity of sorted or isolated CD4+, CD8+ and CD8+ TEMRA cells was at least 90%.

The chain joins TRBV19 to TRBJ2-5; the D gene is unclear. Source material: CD8+ T cells from PBMCs. This clonotype originated in a human donor with multiple sclerosis. The CDR3 corresponds to CASMSGETQYF. The nucleotides read TGTGCCAGTATGAGTGGAGAGACCCAGTACTTC.